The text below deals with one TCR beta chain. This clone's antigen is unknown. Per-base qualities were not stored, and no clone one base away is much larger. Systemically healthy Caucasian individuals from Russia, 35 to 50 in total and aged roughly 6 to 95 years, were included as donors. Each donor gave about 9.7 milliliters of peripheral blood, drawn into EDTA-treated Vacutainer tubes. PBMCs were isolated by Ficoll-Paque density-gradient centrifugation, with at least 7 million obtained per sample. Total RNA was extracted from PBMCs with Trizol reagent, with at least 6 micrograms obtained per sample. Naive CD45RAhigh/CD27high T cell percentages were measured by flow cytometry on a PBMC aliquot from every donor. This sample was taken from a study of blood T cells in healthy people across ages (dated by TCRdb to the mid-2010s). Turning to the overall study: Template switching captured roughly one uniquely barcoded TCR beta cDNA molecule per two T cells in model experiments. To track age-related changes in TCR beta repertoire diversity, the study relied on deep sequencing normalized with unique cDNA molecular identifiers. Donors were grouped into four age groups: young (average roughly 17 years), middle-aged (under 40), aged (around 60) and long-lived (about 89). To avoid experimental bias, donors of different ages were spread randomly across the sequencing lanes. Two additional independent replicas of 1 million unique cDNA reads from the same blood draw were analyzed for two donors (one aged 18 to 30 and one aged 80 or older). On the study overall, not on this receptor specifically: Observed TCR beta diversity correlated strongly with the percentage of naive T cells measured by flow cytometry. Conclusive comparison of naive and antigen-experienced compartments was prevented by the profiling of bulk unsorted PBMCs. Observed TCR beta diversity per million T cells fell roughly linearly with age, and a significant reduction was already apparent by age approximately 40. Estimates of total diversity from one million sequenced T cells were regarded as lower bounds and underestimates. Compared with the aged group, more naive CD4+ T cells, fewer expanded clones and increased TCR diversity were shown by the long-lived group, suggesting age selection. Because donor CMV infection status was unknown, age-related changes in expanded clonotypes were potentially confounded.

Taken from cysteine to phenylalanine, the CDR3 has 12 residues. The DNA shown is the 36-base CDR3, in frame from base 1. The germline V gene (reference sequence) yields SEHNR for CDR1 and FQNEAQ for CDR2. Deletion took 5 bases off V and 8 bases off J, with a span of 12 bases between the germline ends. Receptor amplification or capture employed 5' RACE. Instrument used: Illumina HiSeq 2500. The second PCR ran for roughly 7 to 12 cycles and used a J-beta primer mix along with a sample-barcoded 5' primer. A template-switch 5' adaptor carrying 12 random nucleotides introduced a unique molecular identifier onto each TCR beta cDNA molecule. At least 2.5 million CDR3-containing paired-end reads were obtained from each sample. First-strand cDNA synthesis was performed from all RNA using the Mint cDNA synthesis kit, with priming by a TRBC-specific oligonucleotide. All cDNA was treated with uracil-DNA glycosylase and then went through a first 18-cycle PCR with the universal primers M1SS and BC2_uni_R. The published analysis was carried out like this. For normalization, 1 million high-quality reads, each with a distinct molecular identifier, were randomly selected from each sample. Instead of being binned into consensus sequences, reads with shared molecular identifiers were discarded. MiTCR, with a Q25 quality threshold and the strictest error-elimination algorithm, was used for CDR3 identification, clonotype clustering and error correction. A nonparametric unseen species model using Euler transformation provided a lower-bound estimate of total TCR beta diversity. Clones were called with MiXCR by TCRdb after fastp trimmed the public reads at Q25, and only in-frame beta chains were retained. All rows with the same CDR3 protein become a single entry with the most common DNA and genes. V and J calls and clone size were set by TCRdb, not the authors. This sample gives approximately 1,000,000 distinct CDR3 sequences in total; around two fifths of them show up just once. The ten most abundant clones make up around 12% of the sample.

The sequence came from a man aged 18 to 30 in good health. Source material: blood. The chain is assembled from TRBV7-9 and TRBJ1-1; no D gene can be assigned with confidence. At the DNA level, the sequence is TGTGCCAGCAGCCAACCCGGCAGGGAAGCTTTCTTT. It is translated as CASSQPGREAFF.